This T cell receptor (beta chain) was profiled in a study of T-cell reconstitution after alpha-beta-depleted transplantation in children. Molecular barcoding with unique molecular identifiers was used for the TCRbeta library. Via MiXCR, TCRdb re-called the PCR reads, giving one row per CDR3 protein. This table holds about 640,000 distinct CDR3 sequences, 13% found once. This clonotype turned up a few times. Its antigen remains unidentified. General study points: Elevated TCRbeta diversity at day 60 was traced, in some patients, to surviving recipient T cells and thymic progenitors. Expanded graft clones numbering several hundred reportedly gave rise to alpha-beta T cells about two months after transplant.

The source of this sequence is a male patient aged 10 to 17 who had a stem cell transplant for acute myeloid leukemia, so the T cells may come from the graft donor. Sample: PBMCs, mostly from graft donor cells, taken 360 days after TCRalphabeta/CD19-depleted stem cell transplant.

CDR3 in amino acids: CASSSGPGLAGGPPGELFF. Here the CDR3 DNA reads TGTGCCAGCAGCTCAGGCCCGGGACTAGCGGGAGGGCCACCCGGGGAGCTGTTTTTT. The chain is built from TRBV7-6 and TRBJ2-2; 16 bases are shared with TRBD2. With 4 bases clipped from V and 6 bases from J, the junction kept 11 bases outside the gene matches. The CDR3 loop spans 19 amino acids. The V gene's germline CDR1 is SGHVS and CDR2 FNYEAQ.